This record looks at one T cell receptor beta chain sequence and its context. This clone was counted a few times. Its antigen is unknown. Base qualities were left out, and no much larger clone turns up one base away. This sample is part of a study of resident and recirculating memory T cells in vitiligo (dated by TCRdb to 2017 to 2018). Broadly, across the study: For TCR beta sequencing, each of a few stable vitiligo patients provided PBMCs and epidermis from shave biopsies taken at two lesional sites and two nonlesional sites. The goal of the human TCR beta sequencing was to check whether lesional vitiligo skin contained specific clones that differed from the clones found in nonlesional skin and blood. Without any cell sorting, samples were homogenized immediately before genomic DNA was extracted using the Qiagen DNeasy Blood & Tissue Kit. Results and caveats for the whole study, not just this receptor: Even within a single patient, overlap and correlation analysis found no significant repertoire overlap between any biopsies apart from each lesion compared with itself. No unique dominant TCR clone was detected, and variation in clonality was observed among vitiligo lesions. TCR sequences were not shared across biopsy sites or across patients, which suggests that different T cell clones infiltrate different lesions, a pattern described as private specificity. Working out how much the T cell clones identified in the vitiligo lesions and the human Trm versus Tcm pools each contribute will require future mechanistic studies.

The CDR3 covers 12 residues, taking in both the cysteine and the phenylalanine. The CDR3 DNA has 36 bases and is translated from base 1. V is shortened by 8 bases, J by 1 base, and the region joining them spans 5 bases. As encoded in the germline V gene, CDR1 is MNHNS while CDR2 is SASEGT. TCR beta chains were amplified from genomic DNA using the immunoSEQ hsTCRB kit. The immunoSEQ service ran the sequencing of the TCR beta libraries on an Illumina MiSeq instrument. Per the original workflow: Analysis of the repertoire data was performed with the immunoSEQ Analyzer. Here the immuneACCESS table is served through TCRdb, limited to in-frame sequences with V and J called. Missing clones are a known gap in these copies; in checked studies unresolved V genes cover under half, and the rest lacks a known reason. The DNA gave D and trimming, while V, J and clone size come from that table. The sample table lists more than 35,000 clones, 80% to 95% of them with a count of one. The top ten constitute 4.5% to 5% of the sample.

A patient's vitiligo counted as stable when the lesions had not changed at all during the previous 6 months. To count as stable, patients also needed to show no confetti depigmentation, which is a clinical sign of active vitiligo. Any patient who had received treatment in the previous three months was excluded. PBMCs were isolated from heparinized blood by Ficoll density gradient centrifugation and were subsequently flash-frozen. This chain is built from TRBV6-1 and TRBJ2-2; too little of a D gene remains to name it. The sequencing input was blood. The receptor was derived from a male donor with vitiligo. The DNA sequence reads TGTGCCAGCCCGAGGAACACCGGGGAGCTGTTTTTT. This is translated as CASPRNTGELFF.